What follows is one TCR beta chain and its context. Its antigen is undetermined. The sample comes from a study of cytomegalovirus exposure and HLA in healthy donors. General study points: The authors listed 150 or so TCR beta chains as cytomegalovirus-associated. TCR beta V segments were, for the most part, productive about 87% or about 30% of the time in an earlier analysis.

A multiplex PCR was run with 60 Vbeta primers and 13 Jbeta primers. Produced via immunoSEQ multiplex PCR; TCRdb's table is partial and in-frame only. The data show approximately 120,000 clones, about 69% seen once. The CDR3 spans 12 residues. Germline lookup yields CDR1 MDHEN and CDR2 SYDVKM. With 6 bases removed from V and 13 bases from J, the gap between germline ends came to 15 bases. This TCR derives from a man aged 30 to 45 in good health and CMV-seronegative. The source material was PBMCs. The rearrangement links TRBV28 to TRBJ1-4, with D maybe TRBD1 (5 bases). The CDR3 region is CASSLNRFRLFF. CDR3 nucleotide sequence: TGTGCCAGCAGCTTAAACAGGTTTCGACTGTTTTTT.